Detailed here is one TCR beta chain. Its antigen remains undetermined. No base quality information exists; no much larger clone differs at one position. The immunoSEQ Assay, a bias-controlled multiplex PCR, was used to amplify TCRbeta CDR3 regions from genomic DNA. Concerning the study's data processing: Nucleated cell counts per sample were estimated from amplification of reference gene primers within the assay. To quantify the absolute abundance of each unique TCRbeta CDR3 rearrangement, sequence reads were collapsed and filtered. For each sample, productive Simpson clonality was calculated as the square root of Simpson's diversity index across productive rearrangements. Not all clones reach the TCRdb copy of this immuneACCESS table, which keeps in-frame sequences only. Checked studies attribute under half of the gap to unresolved V genes and leave the rest unexplained. That table furnishes V, J and clone size, whereas the DNA furnished D and trimming. This sample is represented by 300,000 to 400,000 clones; around 84% of them were singletons. Approximately 2.9% of the sample rests with the top ten.

This record belongs to a study of blood T cell repertoires in COVID-19 (TCRdb year 2020). Some background on the complete study: The collaborator samples originated in the United States, Italy and Spain and spanned the acute and convalescent phases of COVID-19. The prospective study material was composed of cDNA or gDNA derived from T cells, B-cell-depleted T cells, or PBMCs. Subjects who had been exposed to COVID-19, were actively infected with it, or had recovered from it provided the deeply sampled blood TCRbeta repertoires that made up the dataset. The repertoires were made available in a free public database intended to serve as a resource for research on the immune response to SARS-CoV-2. The samples were drawn from two sources: the first 160 participants of the ongoing ImmuneRACE study, and 1,000 to 1,500 subjects contributed by 6 global collaborators. Sample metadata almost always included a de-identified subject ID, COVID-19 status, age in years and sex. Where available, HLA class I and class II types were obtained from metadata supplied by the sample provider rather than from assay-based typing. What the work shows at the level of the full study, not this receptor alone: Clinical and demographic metadata were provided uncurated, with the amount varying by source and participant.

Collaborating institutions collected whole blood in K2EDTA tubes following their own protocols. For TCRbeta analysis, collaborator samples were shipped as frozen whole blood, as isolated PBMCs, or as DNA extracted from either sample type. For CDR1 and CDR2, the germline V gene lists MNHNS and SASEGT. The CDR3 starts with the cysteine, ends with the phenylalanine, and has 15 residues. Only the CDR3 region is kept as DNA, spanning 45 bases read in frame from base 1. Trimming removed 2 bases from V and 7 bases from J; the gene matches leave 9 bases unexplained. The origin of this receptor is a human donor in a cohort sampled during active COVID-19. The sequencing input was peripheral blood. This chain is built from TRBV6-1 and TRBJ2-5; 8 middle bases align to TRBD2. The CDR3 is CASSENLRAGGTQYF. The DNA sequence is as follows: TGTGCCAGCAGTGAAAATCTAAGGGCGGGGGGGACCCAGTACTTC.